A selection of T cell receptor beta chains follows, all from one sample in a study of shared clonotypes between healthy human individuals. Clones were read by immunoSEQ multiplex PCR, and TCRdb kept only the in-frame ones, dropping some. This sample has about 2.4 million clones, with around nine tenths found just once. The specimen was naive CD4+ T cells sorted from blood. These receptors were taken from a man aged 18 to 29 in good health. Each CDR3 is given with its conserved first and last residue. The D gene is left open where the match is weak. The listing skips clone size in some rows; elsewhere it reads once, few, many or a size class.

V	D	J	size	DNA	CDR3
TRBV27	TRBD1	TRBJ1-2	-	TGTGCCAGCAGTTCAACCACGCAGGACAGGGTGTACTATGGCTACACCTTC	CASSSTTQDRVYYGYTF
TRBV6-1	-	TRBJ1-6	-	TGTGCCAGCAGTGATTGGACCGTTATGAGCTCCTATAATTCACCCCTCCACTTT	CASSDWTVMSSYNSPLHF
TRBV4-1	-	TRBJ2-7	-	TGCGCCAGCAGCCAAGTTAGGGGATTCGGGGTCTCCTACGAGCAGTACTTC	CASSQVRGFGVSYEQYF
TRBV10-2	-	TRBJ2-3	-	TGCGCCAGCAGTGGATCGGGGGATTTTCGCACAGATACGCAGTATTTT	CASSGSGDFRTDTQYF
TRBV19	-	TRBJ1-5	once	TGTGCCAGTACCATGGGTCTACCAGTGAATCAGCCCCAGCATTTT	CASTMGLPVNQPQHF
TRBV19	-	TRBJ1-4	few	TGTGCCAGTAGTCCAGAGAGGGGTGCTAATGAAAAACTGTTTTTT	CASSPERGANEKLFF
TRBV5-4	-	TRBJ1-2	-	TGTGCCAGCAGCTTACCCGACAAGAATGGCTACACCTTC	CASSLPDKNGYTF
TRBV30	-	TRBJ1-3	-	TGTGCCTGGAGTGGCAGGGAAGGAAACACCATATATTTT	CAWSGREGNTIYF
TRBV29-1	TRBD1	TRBJ1-5	-	TGCAGCGTATCAGGGGGTTTTAATCAGCCCCAGCATTTT	CSVSGGFNQPQHF
TRBV19	-	TRBJ1-6	-	TGTGCCAGTAGGTCGGGTACAGGCGGCTCCTATAATTCACCCCTCCACTTT	CASRSGTGGSYNSPLHF
TRBV18	-	TRBJ1-5	-	TGTGCCAGCTCAGAGGGACTACAGGAAAAGGGTCAGCCCCAGCATTTT	CASSEGLQEKGQPQHF
TRBV7-8	TRBD2	TRBJ2-3	-	TGTGCCAGCAGCCGAACAGGGGTGAAGCGGGAGGTAGATACGCAGTATTTT	CASSRTGVKREVDTQYF
TRBV21-1	-	TRBJ1-1	-	TGTGCCAGCGGATCGGGATGGGCTGAAGCTTTCTTT	CASGSGWAEAFF
TRBV7-2	TRBD2	TRBJ2-3	-	TGTGCCAGCGGGCGGGAGGTTGCAGATACGCAGTATTTT	CASGREVADTQYF
TRBV7-3	-	TRBJ2-5	-	TGTGCCAGCAGCTTAGGAATGTACGGCCAAGAGACCCAGTACTTC	CASSLGMYGQETQYF
TRBV19	-	TRBJ1-3	-	TGTGCCAGTAGATCGGACAGCCTCTCTGGAAACACCATATATTTT	CASRSDSLSGNTIYF
TRBV9	TRBD1	TRBJ2-2	-	TGTGCCAGCAGCGTAGGTACAGGGGGCAACACCGGGGAGCTGTTTTTT	CASSVGTGGNTGELFF
TRBV29-1	-	TRBJ2-7	-	TGCAGCGTTGGGGAAGCAGCTCAAGGGGACGAGCAGTACTTC	CSVGEAAQGDEQYF
TRBV28	-	TRBJ1-1	once	TGTGCCAGCAGTTTCGGGGGGAACACTGAAGCTTTCTTT	CASSFGGNTEAFF
TRBV19	-	TRBJ2-1	-	TGTGCCAGCCAACCTTGGTGGGGGGGCCGCTATGAGCAGTTCTTC	CASQPWWGGRYEQFF
TRBV4-1	TRBD2	TRBJ2-1	-	TGCGCCAGCAGCCAAGCGGGGGGGATCTACAATGAGCAGTTCTTC	CASSQAGGIYNEQFF
TRBV19	-	TRBJ2-5	-	TGTGCCAGTAGTCCAAACAGGGCGGAGACCCAGTACTTC	CASSPNRAETQYF
TRBV28	TRBD2	TRBJ2-5	once	TGTGCCAGCAAGCTGGCGGGGGGGCGGACCCAGTACTTC	CASKLAGGRTQYF
TRBV7-7	-	TRBJ2-2	-	TGTGCTAGCAGCTCAGGGTTGGCAGGGGTGGCCGGGGAGCTGTTTTTT	CASSSGLAGVAGELFF
TRBV7-3	-	TRBJ2-6	-	TGTGCCAGCAGCTTAAAAGTTGCTGGGGCCAACGTCCTGACTTTC	CASSLKVAGANVLTF
TRBV5-1	TRBD1	TRBJ1-5	few	TGCGCCAGCAGCGCGGGACAGGCCAGCAATCAGCCCCAGCATTTT	CASSAGQASNQPQHF
TRBV14	-	TRBJ2-7	-	TGTGCCAGCAGCCAAGGTCCAGTGGCAGGGGTCTTCGAGCAGTACTTC	CASSQGPVAGVFEQYF
TRBV28	-	TRBJ1-5	-	TGTGCCAGCCTCCCCGGAGTTTATCAGCCCCAGCATTTT	CASLPGVYQPQHF
TRBV2	-	TRBJ1-1	-	TGTGCCAGCAGTGATGTGGGAACAAGGCACACTGAAGCTTTCTTT	CASSDVGTRHTEAFF
TRBV18	TRBD1	TRBJ1-2	-	TGTGCCAGCTCACCTACCGGACAGGCTAACTATGGCTACACCTTC	CASSPTGQANYGYTF
TRBV10-3	-	TRBJ2-3	-	TGTGCCATCAGTTTAGAGAGCACAGATACGCAGTATTTT	CAISLESTDTQYF
TRBV27	-	TRBJ2-2	-	TGTGCCAGCCGAGACTGGGGGCTGGGGGCCGGGGAGCTGTTTTTT	CASRDWGLGAGELFF
TRBV13	-	TRBJ1-5	-	TGTGCCAGCAGCTTAGGTGACAGGAGGGATCAGCCCCAGCATTTT	CASSLGDRRDQPQHF